The next 8 T cell receptor beta chains were all read from a single sample in a study of shared clonotypes between healthy human individuals. Assay: immunoSEQ multiplex PCR; the TCRdb copy retains only in-frame clones and omits some. The repertoire holds around 480,000 clones, with about 80% as singletons. Sequences were obtained from PBMCs. Receptor source: a woman aged 35 to 49 in good health. Some clones in this sample may be carry-over from other donors' samples.

The V gene is TRBV4-3, the J gene TRBJ2-3; unclear D gene. Trimming removed 0 bases at V and 6 bases at J, with 16 bases between. This CDR3 contains 16 residues. Germline values: CDR1 LGHNA, CDR2 YSLEER. CDR3 nucleotides: TGCGCCAGCAGCCAAGAAAGGTCCAGGTCCCCGGATACGCAGTATTTT. Translation: CASSQERSRSPDTQYF.

The V call is TRBV29-1, the J call TRBJ2-3, with a weak D call TRBD2 (7 bases). This CDR3 has 18 residues. Per germline, CDR1 SQVTM and CDR2 ANQGSEA. V was cut by 6 bases and J by 2 bases, with 27 bases left in between. The CDR3 is CSVNGGLQGRSYTDTQYF. DNA of the CDR3: TGCAGCGTGAACGGGGGGCTACAGGGAAGGTCCTACACAGATACGCAGTATTTT.

The chain couples TRBV7-2 to TRBJ1-2; a possible D gene is TRBD1 (6 bases). V shed 0 bases and J shed 4 bases, with 12 bases lying between them. Germline V gene lookup returns CDR1 SGHTA and CDR2 FQGNSA. This CDR3 region has 15 residues. The CDR3 here is CASSLAIGGGYGYTF. CDR3 DNA sequence: TGTGCCAGCAGCTTAGCGATAGGGGGAGGCTATGGCTACACCTTC.

This rearrangement joins TRBV6-5 to TRBJ1-4; D gene ambiguous. Germline-derived CDR1 and CDR2 are MNHEY and SVGAGI. The germline V and J ends were trimmed by 2 bases and 0 bases, with 10 bases remaining between them. The CDR3 contains 16 residues. CDR3 in DNA: TGTGCCAGCAGTTACCGAGGTCGTCCAACTAATGAAAAACTGTTTTTT. This sequence encodes CASSYRGRPTNEKLFF.

The chain is built from TRBV25-1 and TRBJ1-1; D uncertain. Germline loops: CDR1 MGHDK, CDR2 SYGVNS. The CDR3 sequence is 13 residues long. The V end lost 2 bases, the J end lost 4 bases, and 8 bases lay between the germline ends. CDR3 in DNA: TGTGCCAGCAGTGAAAGGGTCGGCACTGAAGCTTTCTTT. It codes for CASSERVGTEAFF. The variable domain in full, completed from reference TRBV25-1 and TRBJ1-1, reads EADIYQTPRYLVIGTGKKITLECSQTMGHDKMYWYQQDPGMELHLIHYSYGVNSTEKGDLSSESTVSRIRTEHFPLTLESARPSHTSQYLCASSERVGTEAFFGQGTRLTVV.

The chain couples TRBV28 to TRBJ2-5; D call uncertain. With 2 bases removed from V and 5 bases from J, the gap between germline ends came to 9 bases. The CDR3 runs 13 residues. Germline V CDR1 and CDR2: MDHEN, SYDVKM. CDR3 protein: CASSLIYRETQYF. As DNA, the CDR3 is TGTGCCAGCAGTTTAATCTATCGGGAGACCCAGTACTTC.

This rearrangement joins TRBV28 to TRBJ1-1; D gene uncertain. The germline V gene encodes CDR1 MDHEN and CDR2 SYDVKM. The CDR3 totals 12 residues. Trimming took 8 bases from V and 1 from J, leaving 8 bases between them. CDR3 protein: CASRTQNTEAFF. The CDR3 DNA sequence: TGTGCCAGCCGAACACAGAACACTGAAGCTTTCTTT.

This rearrangement joins TRBV2 to TRBJ2-3; D unresolved. The V end lost 6 bases, the J end lost 0 bases, and 13 bases lay between the germline ends. Germline V gene lookup returns CDR1 SNHLY and CDR2 FYNNEI. The CDR3 covers 15 residues. The CDR3 spells CASRENPASTDTQYF. The CDR3, as DNA: TGTGCCAGCAGGGAGAACCCGGCTAGCACAGATACGCAGTATTTT.